Below are 21 T cell receptor beta chains sequenced from a single sample in a study of quantifying T cell responses using KT2 cells. For the study at large: TCR alpha and beta constant-region primers primed reverse transcription of RNA.

An oligo carrying a UMI was ligated to the cDNA 3' end. The first PCR ran approximately 4 cycles with an equimolar RC1.1 and RC1.2 beta primer mix. TCRdb ran MiXCR on the UMI-ligation and nested PCR reads and lists one entry per CDR3 protein. The sample carries 25,000 to 35,000 distinct CDR3 sequences, around a tenth recorded once. Sequenced sample: PBMCs spiked with cells of the T cell clone KT2. The receptors stem from a human donor.

This clonotype was counted at least ten times. The CDR3: CASSLKAGGFLGYNEQFF. CDR3 nucleotides: TGTGCCAGCAGCTTAAAGGCGGGAGGGTTTTTGGGGTACAATGAGCAGTTCTTC. The rearrangement uses TRBV7-2 and TRBJ2-1, with 9 positions matching TRBD2. The CDR3 is 18 residues long. Germline CDR1 reads SGHTA; CDR2 reads FQGNSA. Trimming took 2 bases from V and 4 from J; bases not matched to a gene: 12. The variable domain in full, completed from reference TRBV7-2 and TRBJ2-1, reads GAGVSQSPSNKVTEKGKDVELRCDPISGHTALYWYRQSLGQGLEFLIYFQGNSAPDKSGLPSDRFSAERTGGSVSTLTIQRTQQEDSAVYLCASSLKAGGFLGYNEQFFGPGTRLTVL.

The genes are TRBV12-3 or TRBV12-4 and TRBJ1-1, with D uncertain. This CDR3 is built from 13 residues. The V and J ends lost 0 bases and 3 bases respectively, with 5 bases between them. The CDR3 sequence is CASSLAAYTEAFF. The CDR3 DNA reads as TGTGCCAGCAGTTTAGCAGCTTACACTGAAGCTTTCTTT.

This chain connects TRBV6-1 to TRBJ2-7, with TRBD1 matching over 7 bases. Germline V lookup: CDR1 MNHNS, CDR2 SASEGT. Trimming at V came to 6 bases and at J to 4 bases, leaving 15 bases not matched to a gene. The CDR3 is 16 residues long. The CDR3 sequence is CASRLQFWTGKYEQYF. The CDR3 DNA sequence: TGTGCCAGCAGACTACAGTTTTGGACAGGAAAATACGAGCAGTACTTC.

At least ten counts were recorded for this clonotype. This chain connects TRBV20-1 to TRBJ2-3, with D possibly TRBD2 on 5 matching bases. The CDR3 runs 14 residues. Germline CDR1 is DFQATT and CDR2 is SNEGSKA (reference sequence). Between the trimmed V and J ends, which lost 2 bases and 4 bases, there was a span of 13 bases. CDR3 in amino acids: CSARWAGLSDTQYF. Written as DNA, the CDR3 is TGCAGTGCTAGATGGGCGGGCTTATCAGATACGCAGTATTTT.

Many counts were recorded for this clonotype. The chain has TRBV29-1 and TRBJ2-2; possible D gene TRBD2, 6 bases. The germline V gene has CDR1 SQVTM and CDR2 ANQGSEA. Trimming cost V 5 bases and J 0 bases, with 7 bases left between them. This CDR3 is built from 13 residues. CDR3 sequence reads: CSVRGTNTGELFF. The DNA of the CDR3 is TGCAGCGTTCGGGGGACGAACACCGGGGAGCTGTTTTTT.

This clonotype was counted between two and nine times. The J gene is TRBJ2-4, the V gene TRBV12-3 or TRBV12-4, with D perhaps matching TRBD1 or TRBD2 (5 bases each). Trimming took 1 base from V and 2 from J, leaving 12 bases between them. The CDR3 is 16 amino acids. The CDR3 DNA sequence: TGTGCCAGCAGTTTAGGTAGGGACGTGACCAAAAACATTCAGTACTTC. Residues: CASSLGRDVTKNIQYF.

This clonotype was counted between two and nine times. CDR3 DNA: TGTGCCAGCTCCGGCGAGGGTGAGCAGTTCTTC. Translation: CASSGEGEQFF. This chain joins TRBV3-1 and TRBJ2-1; perhaps TRBD2 as D (5 bases). The germline V and J ends were trimmed by 8 bases and 9 bases, with 11 bases remaining between them. The CDR3 is 11 amino acids. Per the germline V gene, CDR1 is LGHDT and CDR2 is YNNKEL (reference sequence).

This clonotype was detected only a few times. This chain joins TRBV25-1 and TRBJ1-6; maybe TRBD1 (5 bases). Trimming left V 5 bases short and J 2 bases short, with 10 bases between. CDR1 MGHDK and CDR2 SYGVNS come from the germline V gene. The CDR3 totals 15 residues. CDR3 protein: CASSHWGTYNSPLHF. CDR3 DNA: TGTGCCAGCAGTCACTGGGGGACCTATAATTCACCCCTCCACTTT.

This clonotype was seen a few times. The chain has TRBV5-1 and TRBJ1-1; 8 bases line up with TRBD1. Germline trimming cut 3 bases from V and 0 bases from J; bases unmatched to any gene: 7. Germline V gives CDR1 SGHRS, CDR2 YFSETQ. This CDR3 is 16 amino acids long. The CDR3 sequence: CASSSAGTGVNTEAFF. CDR3 nucleotides: TGCGCCAGCAGCTCCGCCGGGACAGGAGTGAACACTGAAGCTTTCTTT.

The gene calls are TRBV7-3 and TRBJ2-7, with 10 positions matching TRBD2. This CDR3 has 15 residues. Germline CDR1 SGHTA, CDR2 FQGTGA. The V segment lost 2 bases and the J segment 4 bases; nucleotides outside the gene matches: 5. The DNA of the CDR3 is TGTGCCAGCAGCTTAGTAGCGGGAGGCGAGTACGAGCAGTACTTC. Translated: CASSLVAGGEYEQYF.

A single count supports this clonotype. The V call is TRBV20-1, the J call TRBJ2-1, with a weak D call TRBD1 (5 bases). CDR3 length: 13 amino acids. Germline values: CDR1 DFQATT, CDR2 SNEGSKA (reference sequence). Deletions cut 4 bases from V and 2 bases from J, with 9 bases between. In DNA, the CDR3 is TGCAGTGCTATAGACAGAACCTACAATGAGCAGTTCTTC. It specifies CSAIDRTYNEQFF.

This clonotype was found many times. The chain employs TRBV5-5 and TRBJ1-1; no reliable D call. The V end was cut by 4 bases, the J end by 1 base, with 8 bases between. The length of the CDR3 is 13 residues. Germline V lookup: CDR1 SGHKS, CDR2 YYEKEE (reference sequence). As DNA, the CDR3 is TGTGCCAGCAGCAAAGCCCAGAACACTGAAGCTTTCTTT. Translated, it gives CASSKAQNTEAFF. Using reference TRBV5-5 and TRBJ1-1 for the parts outside the CDR3, the full variable domain is DAGVTQSPTHLIKTRGQQVTLRCSPISGHKSVSWYQQVLGQGPQFIFQYYEKEERGRGNFPDRFSARQFPNYSSELNVNALLLGDSALYLCASSKAQNTEAFFGQGTRLTVV.

This clonotype was recorded many times. J is TRBJ2-1 and V is TRBV29-1; D is unresolved. The germline gives CDR1 SQVTM, CDR2 ANQGSEA. Trimming cost V 4 bases and J 0 bases, with 13 bases left between them. The length of the CDR3 is 15 residues. The CDR3 spells CSVVLPRSSYNEQFF. The CDR3 DNA reads as TGCAGCGTTGTACTCCCTAGGAGCTCCTACAATGAGCAGTTCTTC.

This clonotype was counted between two and nine times. This chain connects TRBV18 to TRBJ2-3; TRBD1 might be the D (6 bases). Germline CDR1 KGHSH, CDR2 LQKENI. Trimming took off 0 bases at V and 2 bases at J, with 15 bases between the two ends. This CDR3 is built from 17 residues. CDR3 sequence: CASSPPRTGSFTDTQYF. The CDR3 DNA reads as TGTGCCAGCTCACCACCGCGTACAGGGTCCTTCACAGATACGCAGTATTTT. The full variable domain, its missing parts supplied by reference TRBV18 and TRBJ2-3, is NAGVMQNPRHLVRRRGQEARLRCSPMKGHSHVYWYRQLPEEGLKFMVYLQKENIIDESGMPKERFSAEFPKEGPSILRIQQVVRGDSAAYFCASSPPRTGSFTDTQYFGPGTRLTVL.

This clonotype was counted only a few times. This chain joins TRBV11-2 and TRBJ1-1, with D hard to call. Trimming left V 0 bases short and J 3 bases short, with 5 bases between. Germline lookup yields CDR1 SGHAT and CDR2 FQNNGV. The CDR3 sequence is 13 residues long. The CDR3 sequence: CASSLESDTEAFF. The CDR3 nucleotides are TGTGCCAGCAGCTTAGAATCGGACACTGAAGCTTTCTTT.

This clonotype was seen many times. The J gene is TRBJ2-5, the V gene TRBV5-8; the match to TRBD2 covers 7 bases. Germline CDR1 and CDR2: SGHTS and YDEGEE. The ends lost 2 bases at V and 5 bases at J; junction bases unmatched: 15. This CDR3 contains 17 residues. Here the CDR3 reads CASSLASGPPAGETQYF. In nucleotides, the CDR3 is TGTGCCAGCAGCTTAGCTAGCGGCCCTCCCGCCGGGGAGACCCAGTACTTC.

The V gene is TRBV11-2, the J gene TRBJ1-1; D is ambiguous. Germline loops: CDR1 SGHAT, CDR2 FQNNGV. V lost 5 bases and J lost 5, with 15 bases in between. CDR3 length: 14 residues. The CDR3 spells CASSPDGRRTEAFF. The CDR3 nucleotides read TGTGCCAGCAGCCCAGACGGACGGAGAACTGAAGCTTTCTTT.

In its sample, this clonotype was seen a few times. This rearrangement joins TRBV28 to TRBJ1-5, with D tentatively TRBD1 (6 bases). Germline V gene lookup returns CDR1 MDHEN and CDR2 SYDVKM. The CDR3 is made up of 15 amino acids. V lost 1 base to trimming and J lost 4 bases, with 11 bases between them. This CDR3 reads CASSLLSRGNQPQHF. CDR3 nucleotides: TGTGCCAGCAGTTTATTGAGCAGGGGTAATCAGCCCCAGCATTTT.

This clonotype was counted a few times. V gene TRBV12-3 or TRBV12-4 combines with J gene TRBJ2-2; 8 bases are a match to TRBD1. The CDR3 has 15 amino acids. With V trimmed by 7 bases and J by 6 bases, 10 bases remained unmatched. CDR3: CASTLFSTGAGELFF. The DNA for the CDR3 is TGTGCCAGCACCCTATTTTCGACAGGGGCCGGGGAGCTGTTTTTT.

This clonotype was found many times. The chain has TRBV29-1 and TRBJ2-5, with D possibly TRBD1 on 6 matching bases. V gave up 5 bases and J gave up 5 bases, with 24 bases separating them. The CDR3 runs 16 residues. Germline V gene sequence: CDR1 SQVTM, CDR2 ANQGSEA. In DNA, the CDR3 is TGCAGCGTTCTAGGGGTCTATGGACAGAAGGGGGAGACCCAGTACTTC. Its translation is CSVLGVYGQKGETQYF.

V usage is TRBV3-1 and J usage is TRBJ2-7; D call uncertain. This CDR3 is 15 amino acids long. Per the germline V gene, CDR1 is LGHDT and CDR2 is YNNKEL (reference sequence). V was clipped by 0 bases and J by 4 bases, with 13 bases between them. The CDR3 is CASSQDFGSPYEQYF. The CDR3, as DNA: TGTGCCAGCAGCCAAGATTTTGGCAGTCCGTACGAGCAGTACTTC.